This is a list of T cell receptor beta chains from one sample in a study of shared clonotypes between healthy human individuals. Assay: immunoSEQ multiplex PCR; the TCRdb copy retains only in-frame clones and omits some. The sample has 550,000 to 800,000 clones; around 90% are singletons. Input material: memory CD8+ T cells from PBMCs. These receptors were taken from a man younger than 30 in good health. Some clones in this sample may be carry-over from other donors' samples. Both conserved end residues are part of each CDR3. D genes are given only for firm matches. Where a row states a size, it is once, few, many or the class of an expanded clone; other rows omit it.

J | V | size | D | DNA | CDR3
TRBJ2-1 | TRBV19 | - | - | TGTGCCAGTAGTAGGAGGGCTAGCGATGAGCAGTTCTTC | CASSRRASDEQFF
TRBJ2-7 | TRBV9 | - | - | TGTGCCAGCAGCGTAGGGGGACGGTCCTACGAGCAGTACTTC | CASSVGGRSYEQYF
TRBJ1-2 | TRBV28 | - | - | TGTGCCAGCAGTTTACGTGGGGGGTCCTATGGCTACACCTTC | CASSLRGGSYGYTF
TRBJ1-1 | TRBV7-2 | - | - | TGTGCCAGCAGCCCCCCCCAGTGGGAAACTGAAGCTTTCTTT | CASSPPQWETEAFF
TRBJ1-2 | TRBV25-1 | - | - | TGTGCCAGCAGTGACCCGACAGAGATGAACTATGGCTACACCTTC | CASSDPTEMNYGYTF
TRBJ2-1 | TRBV19 | once | TRBD1 | TGTGCCAGTACTGAGACAGGGGGACCCCACTCCTACAATGAGCAGTTCTTC | CASTETGGPHSYNEQFF
TRBJ2-5 | TRBV6-5 | - | - | TGTGCCAGCAGTACGGGGTCTAGAGTACAAGAGACCCAGTACTTC | CASSTGSRVQETQYF
TRBJ1-4 | TRBV5-1 | - | - | TGCGCCAGCAGCTTGGAGTCTACAGGTTCAACTAATGAAAAACTGTTTTTT | CASSLESTGSTNEKLFF
TRBJ1-1 | TRBV7-9 | - | - | TGTGCCAGCAGCCAACCGGGACCGAACACTGAAGCTTTCTTT | CASSQPGPNTEAFF
TRBJ2-3 | TRBV28 | - | - | TGTGCCAGCAGTTCCGCGACAGGGAGGTTAGATACAGATACGCAGTATTTT | CASSSATGRLDTDTQYF
TRBJ2-6 | TRBV7-9 | - | - | TGTGCCAGCAGCGTACACGGGGAGGGGGCATCAGCTGGGGCCAACGTCCTGACTTTC | CASSVHGEGASAGANVLTF
TRBJ1-2 | TRBV19 | - | - | TGTGCCAGTAGTATCGGCAGCCCAGTCTATGGCTACACCTTC | CASSIGSPVYGYTF
TRBJ1-5 | TRBV7-2 | - | - | TGTGCCAGCAGATCGGAGGCGGACAGTAATAGCAATCAGCCCCAGCATTTT | CASRSEADSNSNQPQHF
TRBJ1-1 | TRBV7-2 | - | - | TGTGCCAGCAGCCCTAAATACAGCGAAGCTTTCTTT | CASSPKYSEAFF
TRBJ2-1 | TRBV28 | - | - | TGTGCCAGCACCCTCTTTGGGGACCTCCTGAGCGATGAGCAGTTCTTC | CASTLFGDLLSDEQFF
TRBJ2-1 | TRBV7-9 | once | TRBD2 | TGTGCCGGGCGGGCTAGCGGGAGCGGGGAGCAGTTCTTC | CAGRASGSGEQFF
TRBJ2-3 | TRBV21-1 | - | - | TGTGCCAGCAGCAAAGACAGGCTAGCACGGGTCACAGATACGCAGTATTTT | CASSKDRLARVTDTQYF
TRBJ2-5 | TRBV9 | - | - | TGTGCCAGCAGCGTCCAGGGCGGTAGCGGACAAGAGACCCAGTACTTC | CASSVQGGSGQETQYF
TRBJ2-1 | TRBV4-1 | - | TRBD2 | TGCGCCAGCAGCCAAAACCCGGGACTAGCGTGGCACAATGAGCAGTTCTTC | CASSQNPGLAWHNEQFF
TRBJ2-1 | TRBV5-1 | - | - | TGCGCCAGCAGCTTGGAGTCAGGACGAGGATATGAGCAGTTCTTC | CASSLESGRGYEQFF
TRBJ2-7 | TRBV9 | - | TRBD2 | TGTGCCAGCAGCGTAGAAGAACTAGCGGGAGTATACGAGCAGTACTTC | CASSVEELAGVYEQYF
TRBJ2-7 | TRBV28 | - | TRBD2 | TGTGCCAGCAGGCCCGGGGGGTGGGTCCACGAGCAGTACTTC | CASRPGGWVHEQYF
TRBJ2-7 | TRBV19 | - | - | TGTGCCAAACGCCCCAGGGGACCCTACGAGCAGTACTTC | CAKRPRGPYEQYF
TRBJ2-1 | TRBV10-3 | few | TRBD2 | TGTGCCATCAGCCGGACTAGTTTGGATGAGCAGTTCTTC | CAISRTSLDEQFF
TRBJ1-2 | TRBV19 | once | - | TGTGCCACCTTCCGGGACTCCTACCCCTATGGCTACACCTTC | CATFRDSYPYGYTF
TRBJ1-1 | TRBV6-1 | - | - | TGTGCCAGCAGTGGCCGGGACCCCTTGAGGAACACTGAAGCTTTCTTT | CASSGRDPLRNTEAFF
TRBJ2-1 | TRBV4-3 | - | TRBD2 | TGCGCCAGCAGCCATGCAGTAGCGGGAGGGAGCAATGAGCAGTTCTTC | CASSHAVAGGSNEQFF
TRBJ1-1 | TRBV7-9 | - | - | TGTGCCAGCAGGGAACCTGCCACTGAAGCTTTCTTT | CASREPATEAFF
TRBJ2-1 | TRBV7-9 | - | TRBD2 | TGTGCCAGCAGCCCCGTCCGGACTAGCGGGGGGAGCTCCTACAATGAGCAGTTCTTC | CASSPVRTSGGSSYNEQFF
TRBJ1-5 | TRBV6-5 | - | - | TGTGCCAGCATTAGGGAGGGAGGCTCCAATCAGCCCCAGCATTTT | CASIREGGSNQPQHF
TRBJ2-7 | TRBV29-1 | - | - | TGCAGCGTTCGCGACAGGACCTTCTCCTACGAGCAGTACTTC | CSVRDRTFSYEQYF
TRBJ2-3 | TRBV6-1 | - | - | TGTGCCAGCAGTGTACTGACGGGAGTAGATACGCAGTATTTT | CASSVLTGVDTQYF
TRBJ2-1 | TRBV7-6 | - | - | TGTGCCAGCAGCTTAGTCCCGAGCTCCTACAATGAGCAGTTCTTC | CASSLVPSSYNEQFF
TRBJ2-1 | TRBV19 | - | - | TGTGCCAGTACTCAGGCCTATCGGGACGTGGAGCAGTTCTTC | CASTQAYRDVEQFF
TRBJ2-3 | TRBV9 | - | - | TGTGCCAGCAGCGTAGTAGGGTTTAGCACAGATACGCAGTATTTT | CASSVVGFSTDTQYF